One and the same sample provided the 30 T cell receptor beta chains below, sequenced in a study of cytomegalovirus exposure and HLA in healthy donors. Both 60 Vbeta primers and 13 Jbeta primers went into the PCR. This table comes from immunoSEQ multiplex PCR, and its TCRdb copy is limited to in-frame clones, with some not included. The data contain 150,000 to 200,000 clones, 65% to 90% of them singletons. The sequenced material came from PBMCs. These receptor sequences come from a woman between 18 and 30 years old in good health and CMV-seronegative.

CDR3 in amino acids: CASSMAGQPGDGYTF. The CDR3 DNA reads TGTGCCAGTAGTATGGCGGGACAGCCAGGCGATGGCTACACCTTC. The chain employs TRBV19 and TRBJ1-2, with 7 positions matching TRBD1. V was pared by 3 bases and J by 6 bases, with 10 bases of the junction left unmatched. The CDR3 contains 15 residues. The V gene's germline CDR1 is LNHDA and CDR2 SQIVND (reference sequence). The full variable domain, its missing parts supplied by reference TRBV19 and TRBJ1-2, is DGGITQSPKYLFRKEGQNVTLSCEQNLNHDAMYWYRQDPGQGLRLIYYSQIVNDFQKGDIAEGYSVSREKKESFPLTVTSAQKNPTAFYLCASSMAGQPGDGYTFGSGTRLTVV.

A few counts support this clone. This rearrangement joins TRBV4-1 to TRBJ1-5; D unresolved. The CDR3 consists of 14 residues. V shed 5 bases and J shed 2 bases, with 10 bases lying between them. Germline V gives CDR1 MGHRA, CDR2 YSYEKL. DNA for the CDR3: TGCGCCAGCAGCGTGGTTCAGGGCAATCAGCCCCAGCATTTT. Protein product: CASSVVQGNQPQHF.

The chain is built from TRBV30 and TRBJ2-7; 9 positions match TRBD1. The CDR3 length is 13 residues. J was trimmed by 3 bases and V by 4 bases; bases with no gene match: 4. The germline V gene has CDR1 GTSNPN and CDR2 SVGIG (reference sequence). The CDR3 coding sequence is TGTGCCTGGAAGGGGACAGGGATCTACGAGCAGTACTTC. Its protein product is CAWKGTGIYEQYF.

This clone was found once. V gene TRBV10-1 combines with J gene TRBJ2-1; perhaps TRBD2 as D (6 bases). The length of the CDR3 is 15 residues. Per the germline V gene, CDR1 is WNHNN and CDR2 is SYGVQD (reference sequence). Trimming stripped 2 bases from V and 8 bases from J, with 16 bases between. Written as DNA, the CDR3 is TGCGCCAGCAGTGAGGTCCGGGACTCCGTGTATGAGCAGTTCTTC. It is translated as CASSEVRDSVYEQFF.

This chain links TRBV6-5 with TRBJ2-7; the match to TRBD2 covers 8 bases. Germline CDR1 MNHEY, CDR2 SVGAGI. Unmatched junction bases numbered 3, after V lost 2 bases and J lost 3 bases. This CDR3 region has 14 residues. The CDR3 sequence is CASSYAGGVYEQYF. The CDR3 nucleotides are TGTGCCAGCAGTTACGCGGGGGGAGTCTACGAGCAGTACTTC.

The rearrangement joins TRBV27 to TRBJ1-6, with 7 positions matching TRBD1. The CDR3 sequence is 15 residues long. V trimming: 5 bases; J trimming: 7 bases; junction bases outside the gene matches: 8. The germline V gene encodes CDR1 MNHEY and CDR2 SMNVEV (reference sequence). This CDR3 reads CASSPRQGPNSPLHF. For the CDR3, the DNA is TGTGCCAGCAGTCCAAGACAGGGACCGAATTCACCCCTCCACTTT.

The chain employs TRBV7-9 and TRBJ2-5; the match to TRBD2 covers 7 bases. The CDR3 extends over 14 amino acids. J lost 3 bases, V lost 2 bases, and 3 bases had no gene match. In germline, CDR1 is SEHNR, CDR2 FQNEAQ (reference sequence). In DNA, the CDR3 is TGTGCCAGCAGCTTATGGAGCGGGAAAGAGACCCAGTACTTC. This codes for CASSLWSGKETQYF.

This chain connects TRBV5-1 to TRBJ1-5; 10 positions match TRBD1. The CDR3 loop spans 16 amino acids. Trimming at V came to 4 bases and at J to 6 bases, leaving 10 bases not matched to a gene. The V gene's germline CDR1 is SGHRS and CDR2 YFSETQ. Here the CDR3 reads CASSAGTGDWRQPQHF. The CDR3 bases are TGCGCCAGCAGCGCCGGGACAGGGGATTGGCGTCAGCCCCAGCATTTT.

This clone was recorded a few times. The chain links TRBV28 to TRBJ2-2; 9 bases are shared with TRBD2. Germline V gives CDR1 MDHEN, CDR2 SYDVKM. CDR3 length: 17 amino acids. Unmatched junction bases numbered 10, after V lost 4 bases and J lost 4 bases. The CDR3 DNA sequence: TGTGCCAGCAGTTCTAATCTGGCGGGAGGGCCCACCGGGGAGCTGTTTTTT. It specifies CASSSNLAGGPTGELFF. Drawing the rest from reference TRBV28 and TRBJ2-2, the complete variable domain is DVKVTQSSRYLVKRTGEKVFLECVQDMDHENMFWYRQDPGLGLRLIYFSYDVKMKEKGDIPEGYSVSREKKERFSLILESASTNQTSMYLCASSSNLAGGPTGELFFGEGSRLTVL.

V gene TRBV4-1 combines with J gene TRBJ2-7, with 12 nucleotides matching TRBD1. Germline CDR1 and CDR2: MGHRA and YSYEKL. V shed 1 base, J shed 5 bases, and the junction held 9 bases outside the gene matches. The CDR3 loop spans 17 amino acids. CDR3 nucleotides: TGCGCCAGCAGCCAAGTTCACCTGGGACAGGGGGCTAACGAGCAGTACTTC. This sequence encodes CASSQVHLGQGANEQYF.

The rearrangement links TRBV5-6 to TRBJ2-1; D not certain. The germline gives CDR1 SGHDT, CDR2 YYEEEE. V shed 4 bases and J shed 0 bases, with 14 bases lying between them. The CDR3 covers 16 residues. The CDR3 spells CASSPVETSSYNEQFF. In DNA, the CDR3 is TGTGCCAGCAGCCCCGTGGAGACCAGCTCCTACAATGAGCAGTTCTTC.

The rearrangement links TRBV28 to TRBJ2-1; D perhaps matches TRBD2 (6 bases). V lost 8 bases and J lost 7, with 15 bases in between. The CDR3 totals 13 residues. Per germline, CDR1 MDHEN and CDR2 SYDVKM. CDR3 sequence (DNA): TGTGCCAGCTGCGGAGGGCCGGGTAATGAGCAGTTCTTC. Amino acids: CASCGGPGNEQFF. Supplemented by reference TRBV28 and TRBJ2-1, the full variable domain reads DVKVTQSSRYLVKRTGEKVFLECVQDMDHENMFWYRQDPGLGLRLIYFSYDVKMKEKGDIPEGYSVSREKKERFSLILESASTNQTSMYLCASCGGPGNEQFFGPGTRLTVL.

The CDR3 nucleotides are TGTGCCAGCAGCAGGTGGGGGGAGGGCTACGAGCAGTACTTC. Translated: CASSRWGEGYEQYF. The V and J genes are TRBV7-9 and TRBJ2-7, with TRBD2 matching over 7 bases. Germline-derived CDR1 and CDR2 are SEHNR and FQNEAQ (reference sequence). J lost 3 bases, V lost 5 bases, and 7 bases had no gene match. The CDR3 extends over 14 amino acids.

The sample holds one count of this clone. The chain combines TRBV7-8 with TRBJ1-6, with D uncertain. V shed 4 bases and J shed 9 bases, with 13 bases lying between them. The CDR3 consists of 14 residues. Germline V lookup: CDR1 SGHVS, CDR2 FQNEAQ. The CDR3 bases are TGTGCCAGCAGCTCGACAATCCACCGTTCACCCCTCCACTTT. It translates to CASSSTIHRSPLHF.

The chain uses TRBV28 and TRBJ2-3; D unresolved. Per germline, CDR1 MDHEN and CDR2 SYDVKM. The CDR3 loop spans 14 amino acids. Between the trimmed V and J ends, which lost 1 base and 3 bases, there was a span of 8 bases. Written as DNA, the CDR3 is TGTGCCAGCAGTTTATCCCCCGTTACAGATACGCAGTATTTT. Protein product: CASSLSPVTDTQYF.

The J gene is TRBJ1-2, the V gene TRBV4-1; a possible D gene is TRBD1 (6 bases). Germline values: CDR1 MGHRA, CDR2 YSYEKL. The V end lost 5 bases, the J end lost 4 bases, and 17 bases lay between the germline ends. The CDR3 has 15 amino acids. The CDR3 region is CASSFPGGRVYGYTF. The CDR3, as DNA: TGCGCCAGCAGCTTTCCGGGGGGCCGAGTCTATGGCTACACCTTC.

The chain links TRBV10-3 to TRBJ1-2; D not certain. Trimming stripped 10 bases from V and 8 bases from J, with 14 bases between. Per germline, CDR1 ENHRY and CDR2 SYGVKD. The CDR3 has 11 residues. The CDR3 DNA is TGTGCCACCACGGGGTCCCGCGGCTACACCTTC. Residues: CATTGSRGYTF.

The chain recombines TRBV19 with TRBJ2-5; possibly TRBD1 for D (6 bases). Germline CDR1 LNHDA, CDR2 SQIVND (reference sequence). V was clipped by 5 bases and J by 3 bases, with 10 bases between them. The CDR3 covers 13 residues. Written as DNA, the CDR3 is TGTGCCAGTAGTTCAGGGGTTGAAGAGACCCAGTACTTC. It specifies CASSSGVEETQYF.

The gene calls are TRBV19 and TRBJ1-5, with unresolved D. V was cut by 5 bases and J by 0 bases, with 14 bases left in between. CDR3 length: 16 residues. Germline-derived CDR1 and CDR2 are LNHDA and SQIVND (reference sequence). The CDR3, as DNA: TGTGCCAGTAGTCGCCCCGCGGCTTATAGCAATCAGCCCCAGCATTTT. Encoded protein: CASSRPAAYSNQPQHF.

The chain couples TRBV28 to TRBJ2-7; D uncertain. V shed 1 base and J shed 3 bases, with 10 bases lying between them. CDR1 and CDR2 (germline): MDHEN, SYDVKM. The CDR3 extends over 14 amino acids. CDR3 sequence reads: CASSLSLGNYEQYF. CDR3 in DNA: TGTGCCAGCAGTTTATCTCTGGGCAACTACGAGCAGTACTTC. The variable domain in full, completed from reference TRBV28 and TRBJ2-7, reads DVKVTQSSRYLVKRTGEKVFLECVQDMDHENMFWYRQDPGLGLRLIYFSYDVKMKEKGDIPEGYSVSREKKERFSLILESASTNQTSMYLCASSLSLGNYEQYFGPGTRLTVT.

About this clone itself: An end of the junction does not agree with germline; a read error may underlie this. The chain combines TRBV5-1 with TRBJ2-7; D gene uncertain. The germline CDR1 and CDR2 sequences are SGHRS and YFSETQ. This CDR3 is 13 amino acids long. CDR3 in DNA: TGCGCCAGCAGCTTGCGAAGCTCCTACGAGCGGTACTTC. It codes for CASSLRSSYERYF.

DNA for the CDR3: TGCGCCAGCAGCGTCAAGGAGGGTGAGGGGATAATCTCTGGAAACACCATATATTTT. Its translation is CASSVKEGEGIISGNTIYF. The chain couples TRBV5-1 to TRBJ1-3, with a weak D call TRBD1 (5 bases). CDR1 SGHRS and CDR2 YFSETQ come from the germline V gene. V lost 4 bases and J lost 0, with 23 bases in between. The CDR3 runs 19 residues. The full variable domain, with the rest looked up from reference TRBV5-1 and TRBJ1-3, is KAGVTQTPRYLIKTRGQQVTLSCSPISGHRSVSWYQQTPGQGLQFLFEYFSETQRNKGNFPGRFSGRQFSNSRSEMNVSTLELGDSALYLCASSVKEGEGIISGNTIYFGEGSWLTVV.

As to this clone: Other DNA variants within this sample encode the same CDR3. The gene calls are TRBV28 and TRBJ2-1; D unclear. Trimming stripped 3 bases from V and 4 bases from J, with 4 bases between. The germline gives CDR1 MDHEN, CDR2 SYDVKM. The CDR3 extends over 12 amino acids. The DNA of the CDR3 is TGTGCCAGCAGTTTGCAGTACAATGAGCAGTTCTTC. Translating it yields CASSLQYNEQFF.

The V gene is TRBV2, the J gene TRBJ2-1; perhaps TRBD2 as D (6 bases). Germline CDR1 and CDR2: SNHLY and FYNNEI. The CDR3 contains 14 residues. V lost 6 bases and J lost 0, with 9 bases in between. The CDR3 loop reads CASRQGGSYNEQFF. The CDR3 region has the DNA TGTGCCAGCAGGCAGGGAGGCTCCTACAATGAGCAGTTCTTC.

This chain connects TRBV18 to TRBJ1-2; TRBD1 might be the D (6 bases). The length of the CDR3 is 15 residues. Looked up from germline, CDR1 is KGHSH and CDR2 is LQKENI. Trimming cost V 3 bases and J 5 bases, with 16 bases left between them. CDR3 sequence (DNA): TGTGCCAGCTCACCTCAAGCGGACAGCTATTATGGCTACACCTTC. Protein product: CASSPQADSYYGYTF.

The genes are TRBV7-9 and TRBJ2-5, with 7 bases lining up with TRBD1. CDR3 size: 15 residues. Germline values: CDR1 SEHNR, CDR2 FQNEAQ (reference sequence). Germline trimming cut 1 base from V and 4 bases from J; bases unmatched to any gene: 6. The CDR3 DNA reads TGTGCCAGCAGCTTAGGTCAGGGGGTGGGAGAGACCCAGTACTTC. Protein sequence: CASSLGQGVGETQYF.

The J gene is TRBJ2-1, the V gene TRBV11-2, with D perhaps TRBD1 (6 bases). Trimming left V 6 bases short and J 3 bases short, with 9 bases between. Germline CDR1 is SGHAT and CDR2 is FQNNGV. The CDR3 totals 13 residues. This CDR3 is CASRRTDYNEQFF. The CDR3 DNA follows: TGTGCCAGCAGGCGGACAGACTACAATGAGCAGTTCTTC.

The chain is built from TRBV27 and TRBJ1-1; D is perhaps TRBD1 (6 bases). Trimming took 6 bases from V and 2 from J, leaving 10 bases between them. The CDR3 is 13 residues long. Germline assignment: CDR1 MNHEY and CDR2 SMNVEV (reference sequence). DNA for the CDR3: TGTGCCAGCAGCTACAGGGTTAACACTGAAGCTTTCTTT. Translated, it gives CASSYRVNTEAFF.

V usage is TRBV5-5 and J usage is TRBJ2-7; D is undetermined. V lost 0 bases and J lost 6, with 10 bases in between. This CDR3 contains 13 residues. Germline-derived CDR1 and CDR2 are SGHKS and YYEKEE (reference sequence). CDR3 sequence: CASSLVPRSEQYF. The CDR3 nucleotides are TGTGCCAGCAGCTTGGTCCCGCGTAGCGAGCAGTACTTC. The full variable domain, completed using reference TRBV5-5 and TRBJ2-7, is DAGVTQSPTHLIKTRGQQVTLRCSPISGHKSVSWYQQVLGQGPQFIFQYYEKEERGRGNFPDRFSARQFPNYSSELNVNALLLGDSALYLCASSLVPRSEQYFGPGTRLTVT.

The chain joins TRBV5-6 to TRBJ2-5; 7 bases fit TRBD1. Germline assignment: CDR1 SGHDT and CDR2 YYEEEE. The CDR3 length is 14 residues. The ends lost 4 bases at V and 4 bases at J; junction bases unmatched: 7. In DNA form, the CDR3 reads TGTGCCAGCAGCCAAAACCCAGGGGGAGAGACCCAGTACTTC. Protein product: CASSQNPGGETQYF.